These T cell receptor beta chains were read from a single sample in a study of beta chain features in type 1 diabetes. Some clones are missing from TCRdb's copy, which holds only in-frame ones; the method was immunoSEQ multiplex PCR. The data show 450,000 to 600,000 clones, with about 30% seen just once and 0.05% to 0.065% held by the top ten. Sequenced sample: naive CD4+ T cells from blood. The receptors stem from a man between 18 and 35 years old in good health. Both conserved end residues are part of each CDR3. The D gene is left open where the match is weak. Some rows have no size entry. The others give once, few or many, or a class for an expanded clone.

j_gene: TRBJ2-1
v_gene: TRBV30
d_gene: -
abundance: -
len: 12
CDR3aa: CAWSGVRDEQFF
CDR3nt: TGTGCCTGGAGCGGAGTCAGGGATGAGCAGTTCTTC

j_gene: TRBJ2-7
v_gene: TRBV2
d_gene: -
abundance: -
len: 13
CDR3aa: CASSDEWGSEQYF
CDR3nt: TGTGCCAGCAGTGATGAATGGGGTAGCGAGCAGTACTTC

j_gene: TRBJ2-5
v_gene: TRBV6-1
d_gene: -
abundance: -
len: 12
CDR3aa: CASSEEGETQYF
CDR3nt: TGTGCCAGCAGTGAAGAGGGAGAGACCCAGTACTTC

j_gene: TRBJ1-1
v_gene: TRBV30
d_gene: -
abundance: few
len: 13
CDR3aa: CAWSRTVNTEAFF
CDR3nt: TGTGCCTGGAGTAGGACAGTGAACACTGAAGCTTTCTTT

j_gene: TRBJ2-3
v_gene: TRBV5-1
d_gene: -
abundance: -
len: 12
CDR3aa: CASSPVTDTQYF
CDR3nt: TGCGCCAGCAGCCCCGTCACAGATACGCAGTATTTT

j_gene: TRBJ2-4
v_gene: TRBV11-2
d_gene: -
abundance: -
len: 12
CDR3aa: CASSAGQGGEYF
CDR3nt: TGTGCCAGCAGCGCAGGACAGGGAGGGGAGTACTTC

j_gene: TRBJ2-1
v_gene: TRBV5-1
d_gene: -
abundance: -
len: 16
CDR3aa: CASSLYRMASYNEQFF
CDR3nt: TGCGCCAGCAGCTTGTACAGGATGGCCTCCTACAATGAGCAGTTCTTC

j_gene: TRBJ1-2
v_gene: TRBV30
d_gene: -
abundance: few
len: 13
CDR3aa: CAWSVAGAYGYTF
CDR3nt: TGTGCCTGGAGTGTTGCGGGTGCCTATGGCTACACCTTC

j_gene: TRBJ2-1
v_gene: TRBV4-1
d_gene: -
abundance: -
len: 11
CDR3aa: CASSQEAEQFF
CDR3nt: TGCGCCAGCAGCCAAGAGGCAGAGCAGTTCTTC

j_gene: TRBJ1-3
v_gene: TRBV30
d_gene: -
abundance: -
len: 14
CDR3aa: CAWSVKGSGNTIYF
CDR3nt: TGTGCCTGGAGTGTTAAGGGATCTGGAAACACCATATATTTT

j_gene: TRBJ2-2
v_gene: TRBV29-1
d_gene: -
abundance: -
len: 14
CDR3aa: CSVFVGSTLGELFF
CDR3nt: TGCAGCGTCTTCGTCGGGAGTACCTTGGGGGAGCTGTTTTTT

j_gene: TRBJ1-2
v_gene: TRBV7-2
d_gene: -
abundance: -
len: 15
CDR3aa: CASSPDRGPQGGYTF
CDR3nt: TGTGCCAGCAGCCCCGATCGTGGACCTCAGGGTGGCTACACCTTC

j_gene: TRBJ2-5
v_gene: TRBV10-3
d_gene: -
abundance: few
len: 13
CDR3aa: CAISESRKETQYF
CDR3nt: TGTGCCATCAGTGAGTCGCGGAAGGAGACCCAGTACTTC

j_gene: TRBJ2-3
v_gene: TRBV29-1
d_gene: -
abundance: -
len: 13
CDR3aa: CSVGSRNTDTQYF
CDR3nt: TGCAGCGTTGGCTCCAGAAACACAGATACGCAGTATTTT

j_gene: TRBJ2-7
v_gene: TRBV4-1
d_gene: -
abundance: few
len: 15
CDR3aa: CASSQVTGVPYEQYF
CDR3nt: TGCGCCAGCAGCCAAGTGACGGGAGTCCCCTACGAGCAGTACTTC

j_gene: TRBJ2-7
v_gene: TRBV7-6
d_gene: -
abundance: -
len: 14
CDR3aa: CASSPKGRSYEQYF
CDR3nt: TGTGCCAGCAGCCCGAAGGGGAGGAGCTACGAGCAGTACTTC

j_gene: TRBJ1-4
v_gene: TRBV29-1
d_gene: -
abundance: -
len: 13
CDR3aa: CSVETQLSEKLFF
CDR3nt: TGCAGCGTTGAAACGCAGCTGAGTGAAAAACTGTTTTTT

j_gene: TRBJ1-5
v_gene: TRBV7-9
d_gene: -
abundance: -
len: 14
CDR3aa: CASSFGQHNQPQHF
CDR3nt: TGTGCCAGCAGCTTCGGACAGCATAATCAGCCCCAGCATTTT

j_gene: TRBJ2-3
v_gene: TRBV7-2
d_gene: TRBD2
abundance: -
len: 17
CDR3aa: CASSLRTSGRGTDTQYF
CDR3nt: TGTGCCAGCAGCCTTAGGACTAGCGGTAGGGGCACAGATACGCAGTATTTT

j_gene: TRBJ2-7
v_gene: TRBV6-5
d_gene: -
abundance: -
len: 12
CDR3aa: CASSRDNYEQYF
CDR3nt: TGTGCCAGTTCCAGGGACAACTACGAGCAGTACTTC

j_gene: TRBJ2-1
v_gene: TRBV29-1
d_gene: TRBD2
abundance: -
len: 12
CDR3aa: CKAGEVYNEQFF
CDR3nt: TGCAAAGCGGGAGAGGTCTACAATGAGCAGTTCTTC

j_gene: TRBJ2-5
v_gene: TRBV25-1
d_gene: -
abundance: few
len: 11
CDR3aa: CASSIGKTQYF
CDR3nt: TGTGCCAGCAGTATAGGCAAGACCCAGTACTTC

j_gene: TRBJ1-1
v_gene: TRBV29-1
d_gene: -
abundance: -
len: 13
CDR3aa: CSVEDRLNTEAFF
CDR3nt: TGCAGCGTTGAAGATCGGTTGAACACTGAAGCTTTCTTT

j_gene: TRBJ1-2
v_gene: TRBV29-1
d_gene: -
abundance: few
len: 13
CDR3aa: CSFRQSPNYGYTF
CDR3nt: TGCAGCTTCCGACAGTCGCCTAACTATGGCTACACCTTC

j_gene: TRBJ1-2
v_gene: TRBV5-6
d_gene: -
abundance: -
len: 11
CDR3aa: CASSSGAGYTF
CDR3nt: TGTGCCAGCAGCTCAGGGGCTGGCTACACCTTC

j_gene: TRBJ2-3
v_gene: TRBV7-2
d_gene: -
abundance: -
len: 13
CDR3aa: CASSFFGTDTQYF
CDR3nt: TGTGCCAGCAGCTTCTTTGGCACAGATACGCAGTATTTT

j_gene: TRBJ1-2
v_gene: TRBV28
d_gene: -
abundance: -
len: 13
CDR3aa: CASSLPVNYGYTF
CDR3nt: TGTGCCAGCAGTTTACCGGTGAACTATGGCTACACCTTC

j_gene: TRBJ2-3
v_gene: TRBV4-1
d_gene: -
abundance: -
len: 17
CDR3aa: CASSQAQGFRITDTQYF
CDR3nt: TGCGCCAGCAGCCAAGCCCAAGGATTTCGAATCACAGATACGCAGTATTTT

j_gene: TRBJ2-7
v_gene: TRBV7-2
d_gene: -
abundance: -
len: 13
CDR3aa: CASSFVSGYEQYF
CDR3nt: TGTGCCAGCAGCTTTGTGAGCGGCTACGAGCAGTACTTC

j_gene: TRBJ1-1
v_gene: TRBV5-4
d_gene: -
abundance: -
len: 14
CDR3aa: CASRPEQMNTEAFF
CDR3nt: TGTGCCAGCAGACCAGAACAGATGAACACTGAAGCTTTCTTT